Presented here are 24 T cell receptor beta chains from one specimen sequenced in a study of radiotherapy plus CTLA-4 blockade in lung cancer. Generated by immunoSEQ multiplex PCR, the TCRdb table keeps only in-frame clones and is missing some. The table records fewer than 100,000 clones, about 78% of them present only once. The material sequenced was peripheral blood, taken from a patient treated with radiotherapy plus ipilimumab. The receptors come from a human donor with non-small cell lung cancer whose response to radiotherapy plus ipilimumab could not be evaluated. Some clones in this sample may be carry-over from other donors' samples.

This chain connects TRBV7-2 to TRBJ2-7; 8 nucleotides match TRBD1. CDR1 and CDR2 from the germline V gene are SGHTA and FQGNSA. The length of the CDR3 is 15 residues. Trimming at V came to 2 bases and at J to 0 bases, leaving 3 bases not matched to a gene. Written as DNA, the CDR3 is TGTGCCAGCAGCTTACACAGGGGGGTCTCCTACGAGCAGTACTTC. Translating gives CASSLHRGVSYEQYF.

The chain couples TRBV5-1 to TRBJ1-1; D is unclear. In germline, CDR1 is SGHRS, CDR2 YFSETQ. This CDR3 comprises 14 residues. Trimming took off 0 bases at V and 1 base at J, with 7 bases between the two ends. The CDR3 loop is CASSLGAPNTEAFF. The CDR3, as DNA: TGCGCCAGCAGCTTGGGGGCCCCGAACACTGAAGCTTTCTTT.

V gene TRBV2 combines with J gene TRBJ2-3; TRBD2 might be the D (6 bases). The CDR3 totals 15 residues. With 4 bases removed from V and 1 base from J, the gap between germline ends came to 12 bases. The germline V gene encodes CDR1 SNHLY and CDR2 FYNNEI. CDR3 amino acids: CASSGARGGTDTQYF. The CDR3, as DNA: TGTGCCAGCAGTGGGGCGCGGGGTGGCACAGATACGCAGTATTTT.

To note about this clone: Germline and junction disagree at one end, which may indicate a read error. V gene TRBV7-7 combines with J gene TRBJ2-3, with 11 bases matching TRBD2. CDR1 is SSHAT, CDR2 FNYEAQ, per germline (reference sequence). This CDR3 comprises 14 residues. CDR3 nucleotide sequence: TGTGCTAGCAGCTCGGGACTAGCGGCAGATACGCAGTATTTT. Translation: CASSSGLAADTQYF.

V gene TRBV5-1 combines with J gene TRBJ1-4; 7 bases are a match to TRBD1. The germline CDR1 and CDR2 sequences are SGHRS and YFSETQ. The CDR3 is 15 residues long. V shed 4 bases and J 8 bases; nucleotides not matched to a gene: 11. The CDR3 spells CASSRRQGPDEKLFF. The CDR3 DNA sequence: TGCGCCAGCAGCCGTCGACAGGGTCCGGACGAAAAACTGTTTTTT.

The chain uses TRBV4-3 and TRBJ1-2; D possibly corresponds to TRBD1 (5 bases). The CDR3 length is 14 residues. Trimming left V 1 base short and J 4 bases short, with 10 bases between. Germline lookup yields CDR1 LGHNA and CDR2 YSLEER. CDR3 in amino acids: CASSQAPGLYGYTF. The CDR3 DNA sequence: TGCGCCAGCAGCCAAGCCCCAGGGCTCTATGGCTACACCTTC.

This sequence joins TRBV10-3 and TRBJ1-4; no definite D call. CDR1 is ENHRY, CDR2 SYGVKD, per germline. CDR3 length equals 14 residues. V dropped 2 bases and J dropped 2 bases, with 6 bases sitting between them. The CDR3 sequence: CAISERETNEKLFF. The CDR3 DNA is TGTGCCATCAGTGAGAGAGAGACTAATGAAAAACTGTTTTTT.

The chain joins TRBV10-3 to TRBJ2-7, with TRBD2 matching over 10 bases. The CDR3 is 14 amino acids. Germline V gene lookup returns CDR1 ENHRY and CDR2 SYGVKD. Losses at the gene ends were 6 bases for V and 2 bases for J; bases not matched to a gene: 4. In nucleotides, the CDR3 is TGTGCCATCAGCGCTAGCGGGGGCCCCTACGAGCAGTACTTC. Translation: CAISASGGPYEQYF.

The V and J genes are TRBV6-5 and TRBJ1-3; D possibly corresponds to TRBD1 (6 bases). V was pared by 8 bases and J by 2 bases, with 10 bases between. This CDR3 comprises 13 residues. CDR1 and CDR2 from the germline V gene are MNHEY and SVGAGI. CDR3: CASFEGAGNTIYF. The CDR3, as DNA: TGTGCCAGCTTCGAGGGGGCTGGAAACACCATATATTTT.

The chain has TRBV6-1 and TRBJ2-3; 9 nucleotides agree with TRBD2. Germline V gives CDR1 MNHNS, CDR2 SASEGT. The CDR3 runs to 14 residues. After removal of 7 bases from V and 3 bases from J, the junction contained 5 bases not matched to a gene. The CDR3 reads CASTWTSDTDTQYF. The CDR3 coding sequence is TGTGCCAGCACCTGGACTAGCGATACAGATACGCAGTATTTT.

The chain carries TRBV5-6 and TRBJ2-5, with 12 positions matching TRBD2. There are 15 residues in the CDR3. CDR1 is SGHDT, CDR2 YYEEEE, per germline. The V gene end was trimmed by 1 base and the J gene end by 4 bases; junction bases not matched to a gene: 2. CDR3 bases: TGTGCCAGCAGCTTGAAACTAGCGGGGGGAGAGACCCAGTACTTC. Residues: CASSLKLAGGETQYF.

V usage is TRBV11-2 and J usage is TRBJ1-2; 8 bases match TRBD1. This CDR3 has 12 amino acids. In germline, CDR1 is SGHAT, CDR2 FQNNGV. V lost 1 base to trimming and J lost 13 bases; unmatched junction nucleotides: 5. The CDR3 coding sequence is TGTGCCAGCAGCTTAGCCCGGACAGGGTCCACCTTC. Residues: CASSLARTGSTF.

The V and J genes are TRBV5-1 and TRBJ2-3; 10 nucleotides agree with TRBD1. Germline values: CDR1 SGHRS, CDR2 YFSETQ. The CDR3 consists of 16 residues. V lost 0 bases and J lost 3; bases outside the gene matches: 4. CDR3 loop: CASSLEPGQGTDTQYF. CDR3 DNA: TGCGCCAGCAGCTTGGAGCCGGGACAGGGGACAGATACGCAGTATTTT.

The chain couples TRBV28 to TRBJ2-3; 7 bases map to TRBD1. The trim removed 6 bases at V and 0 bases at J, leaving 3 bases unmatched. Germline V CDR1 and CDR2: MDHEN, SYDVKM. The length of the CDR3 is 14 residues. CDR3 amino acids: CASRTDRSTDTQYF. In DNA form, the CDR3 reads TGTGCCAGCAGAACGGACAGGAGCACAGATACGCAGTATTTT. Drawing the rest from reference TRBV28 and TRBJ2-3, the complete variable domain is DVKVTQSSRYLVKRTGEKVFLECVQDMDHENMFWYRQDPGLGLRLIYFSYDVKMKEKGDIPEGYSVSREKKERFSLILESASTNQTSMYLCASRTDRSTDTQYFGPGTRLTVL.

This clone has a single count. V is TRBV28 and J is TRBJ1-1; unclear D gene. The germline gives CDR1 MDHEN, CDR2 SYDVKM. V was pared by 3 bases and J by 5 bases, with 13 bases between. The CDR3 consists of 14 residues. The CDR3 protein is CASSFPRARTEAFF. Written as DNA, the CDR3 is TGTGCCAGCAGTTTTCCGAGGGCGAGGACTGAAGCTTTCTTT. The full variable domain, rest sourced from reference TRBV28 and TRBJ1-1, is DVKVTQSSRYLVKRTGEKVFLECVQDMDHENMFWYRQDPGLGLRLIYFSYDVKMKEKGDIPEGYSVSREKKERFSLILESASTNQTSMYLCASSFPRARTEAFFGQGTRLTVV.

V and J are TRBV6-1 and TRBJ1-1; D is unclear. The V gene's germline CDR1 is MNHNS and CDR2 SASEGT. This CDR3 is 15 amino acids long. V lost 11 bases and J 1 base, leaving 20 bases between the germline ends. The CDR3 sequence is CAAQAVSFGNTEAFF. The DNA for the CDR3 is TGTGCCGCCCAGGCAGTCAGTTTTGGGAACACTGAAGCTTTCTTT.

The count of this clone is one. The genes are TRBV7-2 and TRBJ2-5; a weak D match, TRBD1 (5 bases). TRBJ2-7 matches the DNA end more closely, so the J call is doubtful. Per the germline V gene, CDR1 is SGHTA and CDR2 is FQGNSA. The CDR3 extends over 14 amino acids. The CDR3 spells CASSNRQKLGEQYF. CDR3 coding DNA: TGTGCCAGCAGCAATAGACAGAAACTGGGCGAGCAGTACTTC.

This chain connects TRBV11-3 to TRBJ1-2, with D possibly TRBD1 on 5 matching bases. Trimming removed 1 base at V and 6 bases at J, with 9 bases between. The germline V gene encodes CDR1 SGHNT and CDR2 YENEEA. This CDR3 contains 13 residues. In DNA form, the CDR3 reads TGTGCCAGCAGCTTAGGGGCAGGGCATGGCTACACCTTC. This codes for CASSLGAGHGYTF.

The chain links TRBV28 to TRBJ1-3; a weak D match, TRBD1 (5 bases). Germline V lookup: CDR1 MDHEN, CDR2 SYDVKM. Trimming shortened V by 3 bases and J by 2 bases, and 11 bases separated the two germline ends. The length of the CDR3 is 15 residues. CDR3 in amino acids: CASSFGFRAGNTIYF. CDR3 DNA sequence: TGTGCCAGCAGTTTTGGGTTCAGGGCTGGAAACACCATATATTTT.

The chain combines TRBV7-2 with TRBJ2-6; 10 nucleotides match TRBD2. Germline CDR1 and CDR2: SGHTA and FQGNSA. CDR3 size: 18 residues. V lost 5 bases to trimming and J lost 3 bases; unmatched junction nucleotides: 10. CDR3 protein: CASSPASGGAGGANVLTF. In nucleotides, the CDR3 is TGTGCCAGCAGCCCGGCCAGCGGGGGGGCCGGTGGGGCCAACGTCCTGACTTTC.

CDR3 loop: CSVEFTGHTYEQYF. Here the CDR3 DNA reads TGCAGCGTTGAGTTCACAGGGCATACCTACGAGCAGTACTTC. The chain couples TRBV29-1 to TRBJ2-7, with D possibly being TRBD1 (6 bases). This CDR3 comprises 14 residues. CDR1 is SQVTM, CDR2 ANQGSEA, per germline. The V gene lost 3 bases and the J gene lost 2 bases, with 14 bases spanning the gap.

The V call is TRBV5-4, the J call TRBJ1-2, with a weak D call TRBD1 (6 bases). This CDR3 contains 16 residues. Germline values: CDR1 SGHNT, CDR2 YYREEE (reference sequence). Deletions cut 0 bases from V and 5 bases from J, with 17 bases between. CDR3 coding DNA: TGTGCCAGCAGCTTGGCGAAGCAGGGGTCGGTGTATGGCTACACCTTC. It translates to CASSLAKQGSVYGYTF.

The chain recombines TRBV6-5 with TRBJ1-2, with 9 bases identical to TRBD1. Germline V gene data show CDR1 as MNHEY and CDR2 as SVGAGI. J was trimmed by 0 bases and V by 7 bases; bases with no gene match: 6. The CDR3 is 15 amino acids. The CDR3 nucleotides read TGTGCCAGCAAGACAGGGGGGCGAGCTAACTATGGCTACACCTTC. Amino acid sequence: CASKTGGRANYGYTF.

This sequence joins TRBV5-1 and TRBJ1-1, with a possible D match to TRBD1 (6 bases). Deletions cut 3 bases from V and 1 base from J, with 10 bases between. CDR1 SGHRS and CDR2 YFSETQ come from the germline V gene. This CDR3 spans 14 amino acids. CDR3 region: CASSSGQPNTEAFF. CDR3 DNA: TGCGCCAGCAGCTCGGGACAACCGAACACTGAAGCTTTCTTT.